The present entry profiles one T cell receptor beta chain with its context. Original data processing: Quantification of nucleated cells was approximated via reference gene primer amplification. Using immunoSEQ multiplex PCR, the repertoire was profiled, and TCRdb retains in-frame clones only, with some absent. The V and J calls and clone size were taken over from that table, and D and trimming were inferred from the DNA. There are approximately 350,000 clones in the sample; around 92% occur only once, and 1.2% lies in the top ten. Trimming pared 8 bases from V and 7 bases from J, leaving 17 bases between. The CDR3 is 12 amino acids. Germline loops: CDR1 GTSNPN, CDR2 SVGIG (reference sequence). This specimen comes from a study of blood T cell repertoires in COVID-19. Across the whole study: Acute and convalescent COVID-19 specimens originated in the United States, Italy and Spain. The cDNA or gDNA used as material had been derived from T cells, B-cell-depleted T cells, or PBMCs.

The V and J genes are TRBV30 and TRBJ1-1; TRBD1 is a possible D gene (5 bases). The receptor was isolated from a man aged 40-49 years with acute or convalescent COVID-19. What was sequenced was peripheral blood. CDR3 in amino acids: CARGRVLGEAFF. In nucleotides, the CDR3 is TGTGCCCGGGGGAGGGTTCTTGGTGAAGCTTTCTTT. Drawing the rest from reference TRBV30 and TRBJ1-1, the complete variable domain is SQTIHQWPATLVQPVGSPLSLECTVEGTSNPNLYWYRQAAGRGLQLLFYSVGIGQISSEVPQNLSASRPQDRQFILSSKKLLLSDSGFYLCARGRVLGEAFFGQGTRLTVV.